The clone carrying this T cell receptor (beta chain) was recorded a few times. Its antigen is still unknown. From the germline J gene comes the end of the CDR3, since the read stops 3 residues before it. Some clones are missing from TCRdb's copy, which holds only in-frame ones; the method was immunoSEQ multiplex PCR. The sample shows fewer than 75,000 clones, none of them appearing just once. CDR1 and CDR2 from the germline V gene are DFQATT and SNEGSKA (reference sequence). The V gene end was trimmed by 6 bases and the J gene end by 3 bases; junction bases not matched to a gene: 10. The CDR3 has 16 residues. The sample comes from a study of T cell clonality in common variable immunodeficiency. Whole-study findings and limits: Authors noted CVID clonality's cause needs subpopulation repertoire sequencing. Patient heterogeneity in the CVID cohort limited correlations between repertoire features and clinical complications.

Sequencing used peripheral blood mononuclear cells. The V and J genes are TRBV20-1 and TRBJ1-6, with 8 bases fitting TRBD1. This clonotype was obtained from a person aged 18 to 75 in good health. The CDR3 region is CSAVAGGVIYNSPLHF. CDR3 DNA (partial): TGCAGTGCCGTAGCAGGGGGCGTCATCTATAATTCACCC.